This T cell receptor (beta chain) was captured by sequencing in a study of PD-1 blockade in classical Hodgkin lymphoma. V gave up 2 bases and J gave up 1 base; unmatched junction bases: 4. CDR1 and CDR2 (germline): MNHEY, SVGAGI. This CDR3 comprises 15 residues. Documented time point: newly diagnosed, previously untreated cHL patient sample. Using immunoSEQ multiplex PCR, the repertoire was profiled, and TCRdb retains in-frame clones only, with some absent. The table shows tens of thousands of clones, with roughly 92% occurring only once. This clonotype was sampled from a human donor with classical Hodgkin lymphoma. The chain couples TRBV6-5 to TRBJ1-2, with 7 bases matching TRBD1. What was sequenced was peripheral blood mononuclear cells (PBMCs). CDR3 sequence: CASSYVRGGNYGYTF. The CDR3 DNA sequence: TGTGCCAGCAGTTACGTCAGGGGGGGTAACTATGGCTACACCTTC.